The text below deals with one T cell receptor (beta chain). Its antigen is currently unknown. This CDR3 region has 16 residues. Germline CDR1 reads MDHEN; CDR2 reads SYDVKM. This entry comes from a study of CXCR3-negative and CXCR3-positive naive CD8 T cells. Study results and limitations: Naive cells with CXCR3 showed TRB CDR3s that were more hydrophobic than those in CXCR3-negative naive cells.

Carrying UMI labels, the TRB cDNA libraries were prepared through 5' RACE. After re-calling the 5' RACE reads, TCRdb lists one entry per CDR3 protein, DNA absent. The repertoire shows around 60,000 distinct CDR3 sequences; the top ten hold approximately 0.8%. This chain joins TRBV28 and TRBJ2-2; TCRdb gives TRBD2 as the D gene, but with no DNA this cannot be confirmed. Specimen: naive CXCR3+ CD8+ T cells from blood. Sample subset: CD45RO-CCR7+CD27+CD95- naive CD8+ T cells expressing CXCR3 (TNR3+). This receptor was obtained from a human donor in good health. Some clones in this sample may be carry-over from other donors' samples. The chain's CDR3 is CASSRSGGYYTGELFF. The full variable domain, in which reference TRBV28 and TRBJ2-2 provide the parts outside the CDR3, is DVKVTQSSRYLVKRTGEKVFLECVQDMDHENMFWYRQDPGLGLRLIYFSYDVKMKEKGDIPEGYSVSREKKERFSLILESASTNQTSMYLCASSRSGGYYTGELFFGEGSRLTVL.